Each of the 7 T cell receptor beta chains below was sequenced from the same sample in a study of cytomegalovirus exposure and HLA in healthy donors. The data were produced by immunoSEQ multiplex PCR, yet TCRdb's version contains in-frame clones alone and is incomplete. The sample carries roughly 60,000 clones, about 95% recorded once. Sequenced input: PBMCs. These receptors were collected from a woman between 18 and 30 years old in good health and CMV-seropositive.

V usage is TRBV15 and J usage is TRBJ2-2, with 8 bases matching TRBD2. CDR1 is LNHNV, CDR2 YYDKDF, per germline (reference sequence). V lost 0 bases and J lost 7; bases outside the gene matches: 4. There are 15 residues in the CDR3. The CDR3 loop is CATSRDAGGIGELFF. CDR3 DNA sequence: TGTGCCACCAGCAGAGATGCGGGGGGCATCGGGGAGCTGTTTTTT.

The CDR3 is CASSQEGVLYNEQFF. The CDR3 DNA reads TGCGCCAGCAGCCAAGAAGGGGTTCTCTACAATGAGCAGTTCTTC. The chain employs TRBV4-3 and TRBJ2-1, with a tentative D call TRBD1 (5 bases). Germline V gene lookup returns CDR1 LGHNA and CDR2 YSLEER. CDR3 length: 15 residues. The V end was cut by 0 bases, the J end by 3 bases, with 9 bases between.

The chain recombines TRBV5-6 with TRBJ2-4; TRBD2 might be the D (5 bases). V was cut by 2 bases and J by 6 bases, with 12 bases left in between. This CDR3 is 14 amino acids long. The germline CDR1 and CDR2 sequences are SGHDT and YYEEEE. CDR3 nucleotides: TGTGCCAGCAGCTTCGGGGTACCGGGAAACATTCAGTACTTC. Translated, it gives CASSFGVPGNIQYF. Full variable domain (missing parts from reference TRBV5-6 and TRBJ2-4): DAGVTQSPTHLIKTRGQQVTLRCSPKSGHDTVSWYQQALGQGPQFIFQYYEEEERQRGNFPDRFSGHQFPNYSSELNVNALLLGDSALYLCASSFGVPGNIQYFGAGTRLSVL.

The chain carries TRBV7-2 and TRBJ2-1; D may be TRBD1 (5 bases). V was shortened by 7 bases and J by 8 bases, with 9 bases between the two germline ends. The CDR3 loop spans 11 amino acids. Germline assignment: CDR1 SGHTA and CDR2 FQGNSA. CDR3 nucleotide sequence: TGTGCCAGCATCGAAGGGGATGAGCAGTTCTTC. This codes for CASIEGDEQFF. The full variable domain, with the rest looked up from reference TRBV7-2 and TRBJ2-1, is GAGVSQSPSNKVTEKGKDVELRCDPISGHTALYWYRQSLGQGLEFLIYFQGNSAPDKSGLPSDRFSAERTGGSVSTLTIQRTQQEDSAVYLCASIEGDEQFFGPGTRLTVL.

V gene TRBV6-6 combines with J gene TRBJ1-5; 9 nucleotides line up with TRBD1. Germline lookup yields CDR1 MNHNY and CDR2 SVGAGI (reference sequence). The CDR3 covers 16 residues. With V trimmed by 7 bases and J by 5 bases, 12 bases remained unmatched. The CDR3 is CASTDMTGGRDQPQHF. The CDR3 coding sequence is TGTGCCAGCACCGATATGACAGGGGGAAGGGATCAGCCCCAGCATTTT.

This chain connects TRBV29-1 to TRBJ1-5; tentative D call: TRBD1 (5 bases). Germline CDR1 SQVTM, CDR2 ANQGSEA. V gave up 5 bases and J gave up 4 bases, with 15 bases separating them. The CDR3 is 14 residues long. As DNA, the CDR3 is TGCAGCGTTTGGGGCGGGGTCGAGAATCAGCCCCAGCATTTT. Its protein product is CSVWGGVENQPQHF.

The CDR3 spells CASSPQRGDAYEQYF. DNA of the CDR3: TGTGCCAGCAGTCCCCAGCGGGGGGACGCCTACGAGCAGTACTTC. The chain has TRBV6-5 and TRBJ2-7, with TRBD2 matching over 9 bases. The CDR3 consists of 15 residues. Germline loops: CDR1 MNHEY, CDR2 SVGAGI. The J segment lost 2 bases and the V segment lost 5 bases, leaving 7 bases of the junction unmatched.